This is a list of T cell receptor beta chains from one sample in a study of blood T cell repertoires in COVID-19. Clones were read by immunoSEQ multiplex PCR, and TCRdb kept only the in-frame ones, dropping some. The sample shows around 140,000 clones, 65% to 90% of them seen only once. What was sequenced was peripheral blood. These receptors all stem from a human donor in a cohort sampled during active COVID-19. CDR3s include the opening cysteine and the closing phenylalanine or tryptophan. A D gene is named only where the DNA matches it firmly. Size is stated for part of the rows, as once, few or many counts, or as a class when the clone is expanded.

V gene: TRBV18
clone size: -
D gene: -
J gene: TRBJ1-1
CDR3 DNA: TGTGCCAGCTCACCAAGTATACAGTTCACTGAAGCTTTCTTT
CDR3 protein: CASSPSIQFTEAFF

V gene: TRBV7-9
clone size: -
D gene: TRBD1
J gene: TRBJ1-1
CDR3 DNA: TGTGCCAGCAGCTCCGGGACAGCTGAAGCTTTCTTT
CDR3 protein: CASSSGTAEAFF

V gene: TRBV28
clone size: few
D gene: -
J gene: TRBJ1-3
CDR3 DNA: TGTGCCAGCAGCAGAAACACCATATATTTT
CDR3 protein: CASSRNTIYF

V gene: TRBV4-3
clone size: -
D gene: TRBD1
J gene: TRBJ2-7
CDR3 DNA: TGCGCCAGCAGCCAAGGTACGACAGGGGGCGAGCAGTACTTC
CDR3 protein: CASSQGTTGGEQYF

V gene: TRBV19
clone size: -
D gene: TRBD1
J gene: TRBJ2-3
CDR3 DNA: TGTGCCAGCAGGGGGGACAGGGGCCCAGATACGCAGTATTTT
CDR3 protein: CASRGDRGPDTQYF

V gene: TRBV6-5
clone size: -
D gene: TRBD1
J gene: TRBJ2-7
CDR3 DNA: TGTGCCAGCATCAAGACAGGGGACCCTCAATACGAGCAGTACTTC
CDR3 protein: CASIKTGDPQYEQYF

V gene: TRBV19
clone size: -
D gene: TRBD2
J gene: TRBJ2-1
CDR3 DNA: TGTGCCAGTAGTATTCCTACGACTAGCGGGGTCGTAAGGGAGCAGTTCTTC
CDR3 protein: CASSIPTTSGVVREQFF

V gene: TRBV29-1
clone size: -
D gene: -
J gene: TRBJ2-2
CDR3 DNA: TGCAGCGTTGATGCTGGTCAGACGAACACCGGGGAGCTGTTTTTT
CDR3 protein: CSVDAGQTNTGELFF

V gene: TRBV5-6
clone size: -
D gene: -
J gene: TRBJ2-3
CDR3 DNA: TGTGCCAGCGGGTTACAGGGATCGCCAATCTGGACAGATACGCAGTATTTT
CDR3 protein: CASGLQGSPIWTDTQYF

V gene: TRBV7-9
clone size: -
D gene: -
J gene: TRBJ2-7
CDR3 DNA: TGTGCCAGCAGCCGCGGGAACGCCGAGCAGTACTTC
CDR3 protein: CASSRGNAEQYF

V gene: TRBV18
clone size: few
D gene: -
J gene: TRBJ1-5
CDR3 DNA: TGTGCCAGCTCACCAGACAGGAACGGTCAGCCCCAGCATTTT
CDR3 protein: CASSPDRNGQPQHF

V gene: TRBV4-2
clone size: once
D gene: TRBD2
J gene: TRBJ2-3
CDR3 DNA: TGTGCCAGCAGCCAAGAAAGGGGGACTAGCCCGGCCCAGAGGACGCAGTATTTT
CDR3 protein: CASSQERGTSPAQRTQYF

V gene: TRBV6-2/TRBV6-3
clone size: -
D gene: TRBD2
J gene: TRBJ2-6
CDR3 DNA: TGTGCCAGCAGTCTGGCGGGAGGCACTGGGGCCAACGTCCTGACTTTC
CDR3 protein: CASSLAGGTGANVLTF

V gene: TRBV27
clone size: -
D gene: TRBD1
J gene: TRBJ1-5
CDR3 DNA: TGTGCCAGCAGTTTGGACAGGGCGAGCAATCAGCCCCAGCATTTT
CDR3 protein: CASSLDRASNQPQHF

V gene: TRBV7-3
clone size: -
D gene: -
J gene: TRBJ2-5
CDR3 DNA: TGTGCCAGCAGCCCTTCACAGGGTTTGGAGACCCAGTACTTC
CDR3 protein: CASSPSQGLETQYF

V gene: TRBV6-5
clone size: -
D gene: TRBD1
J gene: TRBJ2-7
CDR3 DNA: TGTGCCAGCAGTTACGTCGGACAGGGGGTCTACGAGCAGTACTTC
CDR3 protein: CASSYVGQGVYEQYF

V gene: TRBV7-9
clone size: -
D gene: TRBD2
J gene: TRBJ2-7
CDR3 DNA: TGTGCCAGCAGCTATAGCGGGAGCAAATACGAGCAGTACTTC
CDR3 protein: CASSYSGSKYEQYF

V gene: TRBV5-6
clone size: -
D gene: TRBD2
J gene: TRBJ2-5
CDR3 DNA: TGTGCCAGCAGCCCCCTAGCGGGAGTGGATGAGACCCAGTACTTC
CDR3 protein: CASSPLAGVDETQYF

V gene: TRBV6-2/TRBV6-3
clone size: -
D gene: -
J gene: TRBJ2-5
CDR3 DNA: TGTGCCAGCAGTTACATCTTCCTAGAGACCCAGTACTTC
CDR3 protein: CASSYIFLETQYF

V gene: TRBV7-6
clone size: -
D gene: TRBD1
J gene: TRBJ2-1
CDR3 DNA: TGTGCCAGCAGCTTCGGACAGGGGATCTCCAATGAGCAGTTCTTC
CDR3 protein: CASSFGQGISNEQFF

V gene: TRBV19
clone size: -
D gene: TRBD1
J gene: TRBJ1-5
CDR3 DNA: TGTGCCAGTAGGCGGGACAGTAACAATCAGCCCCAGCATTTT
CDR3 protein: CASRRDSNNQPQHF

V gene: TRBV5-4
clone size: -
D gene: TRBD1
J gene: TRBJ1-1
CDR3 DNA: TGTGCCAGCAGACCTACCGGGACAGTGAACACTGAAGCTTTCTTT
CDR3 protein: CASRPTGTVNTEAFF

V gene: TRBV2
clone size: -
D gene: -
J gene: TRBJ2-5
CDR3 DNA: TGTGCCAGCAGTGAAGGAGAAAGGTACAGGGTACAGTACTTC
CDR3 protein: CASSEGERYRVQYF

V gene: TRBV27
clone size: -
D gene: TRBD2
J gene: TRBJ2-3
CDR3 DNA: TGTGCCAGCACTACCCCCGGGCGGGAGGGGGGAGATACGCAGTATTTT
CDR3 protein: CASTTPGREGGDTQYF

V gene: TRBV28
clone size: -
D gene: TRBD2
J gene: TRBJ2-3
CDR3 DNA: TGTGCCAGCAGTTCCCCCTTACTAGCGGGAGGGCCTCCAGATACGCAGTATTTT
CDR3 protein: CASSSPLLAGGPPDTQYF

V gene: TRBV7-6
clone size: -
D gene: TRBD2
J gene: TRBJ2-6
CDR3 DNA: TGTGCCAGCAGCTCCGGACTAGCGGGAGGCTCTGGGGCCAACGTCCTGACTTTC
CDR3 protein: CASSSGLAGGSGANVLTF

V gene: TRBV5-5
clone size: -
D gene: TRBD2
J gene: TRBJ2-5
CDR3 DNA: TGTGCCAGCAGCTTGGGTGGTTCTAGCGGGAGCGCATATGAGACCCAGTACTTC
CDR3 protein: CASSLGGSSGSAYETQYF

V gene: TRBV28
clone size: -
D gene: -
J gene: TRBJ2-6
CDR3 DNA: TGTGCCAGCAGCTCCGAGGGCGGTGGGGCCAACGTCCTGACTTTC
CDR3 protein: CASSSEGGGANVLTF

V gene: TRBV28
clone size: once
D gene: -
J gene: TRBJ2-7
CDR3 DNA: TGTGCCAGCAGTTTGCTCCAGGGGAATGAGCAGTACTTC
CDR3 protein: CASSLLQGNEQYF

V gene: TRBV19
clone size: -
D gene: TRBD1
J gene: TRBJ1-6
CDR3 DNA: TGTGCCAGTAGTCCGACGGGGACAGGGGCGGGTTCACCCCTCCACTTT
CDR3 protein: CASSPTGTGAGSPLHF

V gene: TRBV2
clone size: -
D gene: TRBD1
J gene: TRBJ2-3
CDR3 DNA: TGTGCCAGCTCCTTGGACAGGGGCGGGGATACGCAGTATTTT
CDR3 protein: CASSLDRGGDTQYF